There are a few counts of the clone carrying this T cell receptor beta chain. The data derive from a study of T cells in tuberculosis. Study-level background: CD1B tetramers identified T cells specific for mycobacterial lipid GMM.

The germline gives CDR1 MGHRA, CDR2 YSYEKL. V lost 3 bases to trimming and J lost 1 base, with 9 bases between them. The CDR3 runs to 14 residues. Generated by immunoSEQ multiplex PCR, the TCRdb table keeps only in-frame clones and is missing some. The table has about 24,000 clones, 95% to 96% seen once. This sequence joins TRBV4-1 and TRBJ1-1; no clear D gene. Specimen: PBMCs. This TCR derives from a donor aged 10-35 years with latent tuberculosis or without tuberculosis infection. DNA for the CDR3: TGCGCCAGCAGCCACCGGTCGGGGAACACTGAAGCTTTCTTT. Its protein product is CASSHRSGNTEAFF.